This record looks at one T cell receptor beta chain sequence and its context. The entry originates in a study of control samples from healthy donors and cancer patients. Using immunoSEQ multiplex PCR, the repertoire was profiled, and TCRdb retains in-frame clones only, with some absent. The table includes 96,000 or so clones, more than 80% detected once. Per the germline V gene, CDR1 is LNHDA and CDR2 is SQIVND (reference sequence). This CDR3 has 15 residues. V was cut by 9 bases and J by 0 bases, with 15 bases left in between. This receptor was taken from a man between 18 and 29 years old in good health. The chain is built from TRBV19 and TRBJ2-1; D possibly corresponds to TRBD1 (7 bases). Sequencing input: blood. This chain's CDR3 is CASTAGGSSYNEQFF. The CDR3 bases are TGTGCCAGCACAGCAGGGGGGAGCTCCTACAATGAGCAGTTCTTC.